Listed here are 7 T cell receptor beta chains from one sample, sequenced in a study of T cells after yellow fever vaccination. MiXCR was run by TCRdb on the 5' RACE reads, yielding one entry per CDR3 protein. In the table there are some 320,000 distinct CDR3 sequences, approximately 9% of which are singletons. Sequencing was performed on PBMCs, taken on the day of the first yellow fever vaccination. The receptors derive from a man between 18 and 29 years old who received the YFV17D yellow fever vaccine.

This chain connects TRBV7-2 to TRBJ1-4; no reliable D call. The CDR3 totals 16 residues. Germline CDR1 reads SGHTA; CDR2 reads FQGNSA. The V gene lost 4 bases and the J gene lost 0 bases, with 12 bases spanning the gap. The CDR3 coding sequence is TGTGCCAGCAGCTCTAATCCAGGCTCAACTAATGAAAAACTGTTTTTT. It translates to CASSSNPGSTNEKLFF.

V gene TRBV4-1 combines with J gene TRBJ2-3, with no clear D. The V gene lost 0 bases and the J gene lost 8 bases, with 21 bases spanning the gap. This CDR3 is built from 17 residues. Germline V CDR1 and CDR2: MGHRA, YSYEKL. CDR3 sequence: CASSQDPTREETLTQYF. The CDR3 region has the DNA TGCGCCAGCAGCCAAGACCCCACCCGCGAGGAGACCCTTACGCAGTATTTT.

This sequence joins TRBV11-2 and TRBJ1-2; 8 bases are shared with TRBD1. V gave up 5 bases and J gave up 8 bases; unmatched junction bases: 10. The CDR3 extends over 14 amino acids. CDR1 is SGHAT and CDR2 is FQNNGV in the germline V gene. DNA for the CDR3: TGTGCCAGCAGCAGAGGGACAGGAATAGGGGGCTACACCTTC. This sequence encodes CASSRGTGIGGYTF.

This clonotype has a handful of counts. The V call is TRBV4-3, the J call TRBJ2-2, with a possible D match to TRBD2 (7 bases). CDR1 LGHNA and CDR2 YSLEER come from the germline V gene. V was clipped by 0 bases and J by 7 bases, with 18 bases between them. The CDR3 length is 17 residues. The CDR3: CASSQEYAGALGGELFF. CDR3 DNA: TGCGCCAGCAGCCAAGAGTATGCGGGGGCTTTGGGCGGGGAGCTGTTTTTT.

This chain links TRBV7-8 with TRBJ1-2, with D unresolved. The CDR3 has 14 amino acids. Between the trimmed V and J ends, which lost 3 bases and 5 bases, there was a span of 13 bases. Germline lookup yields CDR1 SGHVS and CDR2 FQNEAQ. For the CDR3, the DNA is TGTGCCAGCAGCTTGGCCGTGACCGATTATGGCTACACCTTC. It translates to CASSLAVTDYGYTF.

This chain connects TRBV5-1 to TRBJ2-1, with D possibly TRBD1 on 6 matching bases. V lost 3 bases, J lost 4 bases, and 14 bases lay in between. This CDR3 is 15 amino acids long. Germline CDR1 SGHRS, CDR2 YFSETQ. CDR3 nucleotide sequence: TGCGCCAGCAGCTGGGGACCGGGACAATACAATGAGCAGTTCTTC. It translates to CASSWGPGQYNEQFF.

This CDR3 reads CASSQAVWANTEAFF. In DNA, the CDR3 is TGTGCCAGCAGCCAAGCAGTCTGGGCGAACACTGAAGCTTTCTTT. The chain combines TRBV14 with TRBJ1-1; D call uncertain. Germline CDR1 is SGHDN and CDR2 is FVKESK. Trimming left V 1 base short and J 1 base short, with 10 bases between. CDR3 length: 15 residues.